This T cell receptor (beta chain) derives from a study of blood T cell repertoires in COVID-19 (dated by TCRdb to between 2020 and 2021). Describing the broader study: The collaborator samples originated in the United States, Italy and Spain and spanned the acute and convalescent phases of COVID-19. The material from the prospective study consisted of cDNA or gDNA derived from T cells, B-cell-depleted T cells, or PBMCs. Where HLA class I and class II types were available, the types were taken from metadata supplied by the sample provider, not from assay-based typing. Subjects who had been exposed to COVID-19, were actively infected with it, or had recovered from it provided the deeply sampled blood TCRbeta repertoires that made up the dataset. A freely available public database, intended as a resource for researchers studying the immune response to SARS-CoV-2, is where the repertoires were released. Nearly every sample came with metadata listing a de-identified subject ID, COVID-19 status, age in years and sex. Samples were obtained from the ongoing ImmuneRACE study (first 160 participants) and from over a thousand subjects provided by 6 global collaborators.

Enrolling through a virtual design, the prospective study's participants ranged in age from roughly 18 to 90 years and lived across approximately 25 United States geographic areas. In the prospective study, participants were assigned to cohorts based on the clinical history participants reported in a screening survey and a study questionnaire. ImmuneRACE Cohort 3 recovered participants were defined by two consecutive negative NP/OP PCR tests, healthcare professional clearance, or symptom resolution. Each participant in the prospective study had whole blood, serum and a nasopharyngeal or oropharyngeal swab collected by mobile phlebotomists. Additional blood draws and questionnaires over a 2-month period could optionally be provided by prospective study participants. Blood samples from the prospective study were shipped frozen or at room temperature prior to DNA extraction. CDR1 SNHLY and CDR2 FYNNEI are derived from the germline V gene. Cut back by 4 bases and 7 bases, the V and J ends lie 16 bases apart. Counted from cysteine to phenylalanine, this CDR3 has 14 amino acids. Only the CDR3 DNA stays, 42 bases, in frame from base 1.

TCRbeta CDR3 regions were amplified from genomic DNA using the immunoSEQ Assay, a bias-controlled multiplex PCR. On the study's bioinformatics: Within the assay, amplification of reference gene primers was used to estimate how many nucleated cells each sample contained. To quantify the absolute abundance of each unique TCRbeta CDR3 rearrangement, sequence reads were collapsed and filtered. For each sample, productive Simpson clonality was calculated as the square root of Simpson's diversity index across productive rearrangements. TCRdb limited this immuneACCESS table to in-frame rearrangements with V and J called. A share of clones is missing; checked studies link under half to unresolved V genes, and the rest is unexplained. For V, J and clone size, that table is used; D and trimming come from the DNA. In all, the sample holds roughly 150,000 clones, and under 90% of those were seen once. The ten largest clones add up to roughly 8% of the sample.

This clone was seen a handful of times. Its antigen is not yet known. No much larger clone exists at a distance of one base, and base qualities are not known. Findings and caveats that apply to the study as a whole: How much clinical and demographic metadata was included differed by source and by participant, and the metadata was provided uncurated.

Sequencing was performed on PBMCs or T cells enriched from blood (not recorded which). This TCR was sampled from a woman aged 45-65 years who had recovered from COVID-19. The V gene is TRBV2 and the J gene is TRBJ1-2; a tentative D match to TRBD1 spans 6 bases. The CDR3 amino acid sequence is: CASSVGVRGIGYTF. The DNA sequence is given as TGTGCCAGCAGTGTCGGCGTTAGGGGGATTGGCTACACCTTC.